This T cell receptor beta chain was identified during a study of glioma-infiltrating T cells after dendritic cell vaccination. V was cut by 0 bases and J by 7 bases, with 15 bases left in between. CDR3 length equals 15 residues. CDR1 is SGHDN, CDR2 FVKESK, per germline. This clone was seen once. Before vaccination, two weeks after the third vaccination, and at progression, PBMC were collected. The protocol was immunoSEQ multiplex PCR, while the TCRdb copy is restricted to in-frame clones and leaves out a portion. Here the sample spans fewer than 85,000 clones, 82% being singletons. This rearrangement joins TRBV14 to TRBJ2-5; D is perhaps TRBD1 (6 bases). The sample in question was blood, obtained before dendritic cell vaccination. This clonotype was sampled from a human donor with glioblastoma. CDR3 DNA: TGTGCCAGCAGCCAAGAGTACAGGGATCCGGGGACCCAGTACTTC. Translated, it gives CASSQEYRDPGTQYF.